This is a list of T cell receptor beta chains from one sample in a study of T-cell memory formation after mild COVID-19. From the 5' RACE reads, TCRdb called clonotypes with MiXCR, one entry per CDR3 protein. This table holds 210,000 or so distinct CDR3 sequences, around 30% found once. Specimen: PBMCs or a T cell subset sorted from them (not recorded which). The receptors shown here come from an adult woman who had mild COVID-19 (a few samples of this study predate the infection). Cell type and time point are not known. Each CDR3 is given with its conserved first and last residue. Rows give clone size only sometimes, using once, few, many, or a class for an expanded clone.

clone_size	v_call	cdr3_length	cdr3_aa
once	TRBV7-8	13	CASSRLQGAEQYF
.	TRBV5-4	16	CASSLTTGRPNEKLFF
.	TRBV12-3/TRBV12-4	17	CASSFRGTGGSYNEQFF
.	TRBV20-1	13	CSARSSGNTEAFF
.	TRBV7-8	18	CASSGLAGRELAKNIQYF
.	TRBV7-3	13	CASSLTRLTEAFF
few	TRBV29-1	15	CSVELGGGARDTQYF
.	TRBV20-1	11	CSAWGRDKLFF
.	TRBV2	11	CASAVSDTQYF
many	TRBV7-2	12	CASSSYTGELFF
.	TRBV30	14	CAWRAMDRDYGYTF
.	TRBV20-1	16	CSARSAGEGRADTQYF
few	TRBV5-1	15	CASSSAGGWYNEQFF
.	TRBV6-2/TRBV6-3	11	CASSSGSPQYF
.	TRBV10-3	14	CAILGDRSFYEQYF
.	TRBV5-1	17	CASSLDGAALAHYGYTF
few	TRBV7-9	14	CASSPVSRAAEAFF
few	TRBV5-1	18	CASSWATGVFGTNYGYTF
few	TRBV11-3	15	CASSLDPGTGYGYTF
few	TRBV5-1	18	CASSLAARGALTDYEQYF
.	TRBV18	14	CASSPLNTDYGYTF
once	TRBV2	15	CASSGATGIQETQYF
few	TRBV4-1	19	CATSLRDSPGFSPYNEQFF
.	TRBV12-3/TRBV12-4	14	CASSFSAQGETQYF
.	TRBV5-1	14	CASSLANTNTEAFF
few	TRBV6-5	14	CASRGPGGTDTQYF
few	TRBV12-3/TRBV12-4	11	CASSLYETQYF
.	TRBV4-1	15	CASSLLHPGGYEQYF
few	TRBV15	14	CATSRDPTFDPQYF
.	TRBV12-3/TRBV12-4	12	CASRTGATGAFF